This TCR beta chain was retrieved from a study of somatic mutations in cytotoxic T cells in rheumatoid arthritis. Study information: Right after diagnosis, and before any treatment had started, patient peripheral blood (more than 27 ml EDTA) was drawn.

Findings and limits, study-wide: Statistically, CD8+ T-cell clonality was not significantly distinct between individuals with rheumatoid arthritis and age-matched healthy controls.

Germline V lookup: CDR1 SGHRS, CDR2 YFSETQ. The CDR3 extends over 12 amino acids. The V end lost 2 bases, the J end lost 4 bases, and 5 bases lay between the germline ends. Concerning this clone itself: Its antigen is currently unknown.

Here immunoSEQ multiplex PCR was the method, and the copy in TCRdb shows in-frame clones only, minus some. The sample gives just under 7,000 clones, roughly 71% of which show up once; 15% to 18% is in the top ten. The material sequenced was CD8+ T cells sorted from blood. This TCR was sampled from an adult with rheumatoid arthritis. This chain uses TRBV5-1 with TRBJ2-3, with unresolved D. The CDR3 region is CASSLISDTQYF. DNA for the CDR3: TGCGCCAGCAGCTTAATATCAGATACGCAGTATTTT.